A single sample is the source of the 22 T cell receptor beta chains below, sequenced in a study of shared T cell receptors in the human thymus. Sequenced by immunoSEQ multiplex PCR; TCRdb stores in-frame clones only, minus some. The repertoire consists of roughly 68,000 clones, with about 95% occurring once and the leading ten covering approximately 0.035%. Sequenced: thymocytes. The source of these receptors is a human donor.

The rearrangement joins TRBV5-8 to TRBJ1-3; the D gene is possibly TRBD1 (6 bases). CDR1 and CDR2 (germline): SGHTS, YDEGEE. V gave up 3 bases and J gave up 0 bases, with 10 bases separating them. There are 15 residues in the CDR3. The CDR3 nucleotides read TGTGCCAGCAGCTGTGCAGGGGTCTCTGGAAACACCATATATTTT. Its translation: CASSCAGVSGNTIYF.

The chain recombines TRBV19 with TRBJ1-2; D possibly corresponds to TRBD1 (6 bases). CDR3 length: 18 residues. The V gene lost 6 bases and the J gene lost 0 bases, with 23 bases spanning the gap. The V gene's germline CDR1 is LNHDA and CDR2 SQIVND (reference sequence). The CDR3 DNA reads as TGTGCCAGTAGCATCCTGATCTTGCGGGGGCGGGCTAACTATGGCTACACCTTC. Its protein product is CASSILILRGRANYGYTF.

V gene TRBV7-3 combines with J gene TRBJ1-1; 8 bases align to TRBD1. J gave up 1 base and V 0 bases, and 7 bases lay outside the gene matches. There are 17 residues in the CDR3. Looked up from germline, CDR1 is SGHTA and CDR2 is FQGTGA. The CDR3, as DNA: TGTGCCAGCAGCTTAACGAGTCGCGACAGGGGGAACACTGAAGCTTTCTTT. This codes for CASSLTSRDRGNTEAFF.

The chain couples TRBV27 to TRBJ2-5, with 10 bases aligning to TRBD2. CDR1 is MNHEY and CDR2 is SMNVEV in the germline V gene (reference sequence). The CDR3 is 19 residues long. V lost 3 bases to trimming and J lost 4 bases; unmatched junction nucleotides: 17. The DNA of the CDR3 is TGTGCCAGCAGTTTGCGTAGCGGGGGGACACCAAGCTCAAGAGAGACCCAGTACTTC. As protein: CASSLRSGGTPSSRETQYF.

The genes are TRBV7-2 and TRBJ2-3; TRBD2 matches 10 bases. The CDR3 has 18 residues. CDR1 and CDR2 (germline): SGHTA, FQGNSA. Germline trimming cut 5 bases from V and 1 base from J; bases unmatched to any gene: 12. CDR3 DNA: TGTGCCAGCAGCCAAGGATCTAGCGGGGGTCCTCGCACAGATACGCAGTATTTT. Residues: CASSQGSSGGPRTDTQYF.

The V gene is TRBV28, the J gene TRBJ2-5, with 7 bases identical to TRBD1. After removal of 3 bases from V and 5 bases from J, the junction contained 9 bases not matched to a gene. This CDR3 region has 15 residues. The germline V gene has CDR1 MDHEN and CDR2 SYDVKM. The CDR3 reads CASSFRIGGGETQYF. The CDR3 DNA reads TGTGCCAGCAGTTTTCGGATAGGGGGCGGCGAGACCCAGTACTTC.

The rearrangement uses TRBV10-2 and TRBJ2-7; 7 nucleotides line up with TRBD1. CDR1 is WSHSY, CDR2 SAAADI, per germline. This CDR3 region has 15 residues. V trimming: 2 bases; J trimming: 0 bases; junction bases outside the gene matches: 4. CDR3 nucleotides: TGCGCCAGCAGTGAGGCCGGGACAGACTCCTACGAGCAGTACTTC. This sequence encodes CASSEAGTDSYEQYF.

The V and J genes are TRBV4-1 and TRBJ2-3; TRBD1 matches 10 bases. Unmatched junction bases numbered 8, after V lost 4 bases and J lost 4 bases. The CDR3 covers 16 residues. Germline loops: CDR1 MGHRA, CDR2 YSYEKL. CDR3: CASSLRPGQGPDTQYF. CDR3 bases: TGCGCCAGCAGCCTTCGACCGGGACAGGGGCCAGATACGCAGTATTTT.

The rearrangement joins TRBV11-2 to TRBJ2-3; 7 nucleotides agree with TRBD1. In germline, CDR1 is SGHAT, CDR2 FQNNGV. Unmatched junction bases numbered 17, after V lost 5 bases and J lost 6 bases. This CDR3 comprises 17 residues. CDR3 region: CASSHTSILTGADTQYF. The DNA of the CDR3 is TGTGCCAGCAGCCACACGTCGATCCTTACAGGGGCGGATACGCAGTATTTT.

Written as DNA, the CDR3 is TGTGCCAGCAGCTTAGCCCCAGGACTAGCGGGACACACAGATACGCAGTATTTT. This gives the protein CASSLAPGLAGHTDTQYF. The chain is built from TRBV11-1 and TRBJ2-3; 12 positions agree with TRBD2. V shed 0 bases, J shed 2 bases, and the junction held 6 bases outside the gene matches. CDR1 and CDR2 (germline): SGHAT, FQDESV (reference sequence). The CDR3 length is 18 residues.

CDR3 residues: CASSQDRGTRNEQYF. CDR3 bases: TGCGCCAGCAGCCAAGATCGAGGGACAAGGAACGAGCAGTACTTC. The J gene is TRBJ2-7, the V gene TRBV4-3, with TRBD1 as a possible D gene (6 bases). The germline gives CDR1 LGHNA, CDR2 YSLEER. V was cut by 0 bases and J by 5 bases, with 14 bases left in between. The CDR3 is 15 amino acids.

This chain connects TRBV5-1 to TRBJ1-4; D possibly corresponds to TRBD1 (5 bases). The CDR3 is 15 residues long. CDR1 SGHRS and CDR2 YFSETQ come from the germline V gene. Deletions cut 4 bases from V and 0 bases from J, with 10 bases between. This chain's CDR3 is CASSPGGATNEKLFF. The CDR3 nucleotides read TGCGCCAGCAGCCCGGGGGGGGCAACTAATGAAAAACTGTTTTTT.

The rearrangement uses TRBV6-1 and TRBJ2-7, with unresolved D. The V and J ends lost 4 bases and 1 base respectively, with 11 bases between them. The CDR3 runs 14 residues. CDR1 is MNHNS, CDR2 SASEGT, per germline. CDR3 sequence reads: CASSVNQASYEQYF. The CDR3 DNA is TGTGCCAGCAGTGTTAACCAGGCTTCCTACGAGCAGTACTTC.

The chain uses TRBV7-2 and TRBJ2-7; D is possibly TRBD1 or TRBD2 (5 bases each). V shed 1 base and J shed 2 bases, with 15 bases lying between them. The V gene's germline CDR1 is SGHTA and CDR2 FQGNSA. This CDR3 has 16 amino acids. The CDR3 region has the DNA TGTGCCAGCAGCTTAGTTTCGGGGACCGACCCCTACGAGCAGTACTTC. It yields the protein CASSLVSGTDPYEQYF.

CDR3 loop: CASIPRGDRGDEQFF. The CDR3 DNA reads as TGTGCCAGCATACCCAGGGGCGACAGGGGCGATGAGCAGTTCTTC. This chain uses TRBV11-2 with TRBJ2-1, with 8 bases matching TRBD1. V was clipped by 7 bases and J by 8 bases; unmatched bases: 13. The CDR3 sequence is 15 residues long. CDR1 and CDR2 (germline): SGHAT, FQNNGV.

This clone showed up just once. The chain combines TRBV29-1 with TRBJ1-2; D uncertain. Germline-derived CDR1 and CDR2 are SQVTM and ANQGSEA. The V end was cut by 7 bases, the J end by 7 bases, with 16 bases between. The CDR3 spans 12 residues. The DNA for the CDR3 is TGCAGCGCCCCTGGCCCCCCCGGTGGCTACACCTTC. This encodes CSAPGPPGGYTF.

The chain uses TRBV28 and TRBJ2-1, with 15 nucleotides matching TRBD2. Germline V lookup: CDR1 MDHEN, CDR2 SYDVKM. The CDR3 loop spans 20 amino acids. With V trimmed by 5 bases and J by 4 bases, 15 bases remained unmatched. The CDR3 bases are TGTGCCAGCAGTGCACGGACTAGCGGGGGGGAAAAACACAAATACAATGAGCAGTTCTTC. Translation: CASSARTSGGEKHKYNEQFF.

This sequence joins TRBV14 and TRBJ1-1, with unresolved D. The V and J ends lost 4 bases and 3 bases respectively, with 15 bases between them. CDR3 length equals 15 residues. Germline-derived CDR1 and CDR2 are SGHDN and FVKESK. CDR3 amino acids: CASSPPQNGDTEAFF. Written as DNA, the CDR3 is TGTGCCAGCAGCCCACCACAGAACGGGGACACTGAAGCTTTCTTT.

The chain joins TRBV6-1 to TRBJ2-3; 7 nucleotides agree with TRBD2. The V gene end was trimmed by 6 bases and the J gene end by 3 bases; junction bases not matched to a gene: 6. The germline CDR1 and CDR2 sequences are MNHNS and SASEGT. The CDR3 spans 14 residues. The CDR3 reads CASSRAGFTDTQYF. CDR3 DNA: TGTGCCAGCAGCCGAGCGGGGTTTACAGATACGCAGTATTTT.

V and J are TRBV2 and TRBJ2-5; 13 bases fit TRBD2. Looked up from germline, CDR1 is SNHLY and CDR2 is FYNNEI. Germline trimming cut 7 bases from V and 1 base from J; bases unmatched to any gene: 9. The CDR3 sequence is 17 residues long. The CDR3 DNA is TGTGCCAGCAACCCACTAGCGGGGGGGAGGGTCCAAGAGACCCAGTACTTC. The encoded protein is CASNPLAGGRVQETQYF.

The chain recombines TRBV2 with TRBJ1-5; TRBD1 is a possible D gene (6 bases). Between the trimmed V and J ends, which lost 5 bases and 1 base, there was a span of 9 bases. This CDR3 has 14 residues. Per the germline V gene, CDR1 is SNHLY and CDR2 is FYNNEI. The CDR3 nucleotides read TGTGCCAGCAGTAGGACAGAGAGCAATCAGCCCCAGCATTTT. Amino acids: CASSRTESNQPQHF.

The V call is TRBV19, the J call TRBJ2-7; TRBD1 agrees at 8 bases. The CDR3 length is 16 residues. CDR1 and CDR2 (germline): LNHDA, SQIVND (reference sequence). The ends lost 5 bases at V and 0 bases at J; junction bases unmatched: 9. In nucleotides, the CDR3 is TGTGCCAGTAGTTCGAACAGGGGGGCGAGCTCCTACGAGCAGTACTTC. Protein sequence: CASSSNRGASSYEQYF.